Below, 32 T cell receptor beta chains from the same sample are listed, as sequenced in a study of TIL therapy for anti-PD-1-resistant metastatic lung cancer. Regarding time point: pre-treatment sample, taken before nivolumab and TIL therapy. The libraries were made with immunoSEQ v3. The assay was immunoSEQ multiplex PCR, and TCRdb's table has in-frame clones only and misses some. Seen here are tens of thousands of clones, roughly two thirds observed once, and the top ten hold 5.5% to 8.5%. Here the sequenced sample was blood, taken at baseline. The receptors shown here come from a person aged 25-80 years with non-small cell lung cancer.

The chain uses TRBV28 and TRBJ2-1; 11 bases fit TRBD2. The length of the CDR3 is 16 residues. Per germline, CDR1 MDHEN and CDR2 SYDVKM. Trimming took 8 bases from V and 3 from J; bases not matched to a gene: 9. The CDR3: CASHWLAGGRYNEQFF. In DNA form, the CDR3 reads TGTGCCAGCCATTGGCTAGCGGGGGGTCGCTACAATGAGCAGTTCTTC.

The genes are TRBV5-1 and TRBJ2-1; D uncertain. Germline V gives CDR1 SGHRS, CDR2 YFSETQ. Trimming shortened V by 1 base and J by 5 bases, and 10 bases separated the two germline ends. This CDR3 has 14 residues. This CDR3 is CASSLSVGNNEQFF. CDR3 nucleotides: TGCGCCAGCAGCTTGAGCGTGGGAAACAATGAGCAGTTCTTC.

The rearrangement links TRBV2 to TRBJ1-4, with TRBD1 identical over 8 bases. The junction had 11 bases not matched to a gene; V was cut back by 6 bases and J by 5 bases. The length of the CDR3 is 16 residues. Germline V gene sequence: CDR1 SNHLY, CDR2 FYNNEI. The DNA for the CDR3 is TGTGCCAGCAGAAATACAGGGGGTGAACCGAATGAAAAACTGTTTTTT. This sequence encodes CASRNTGGEPNEKLFF.

The chain's CDR3 is CASSRGQGNTGELFF. Here the CDR3 DNA reads TGTGCCAGCTCGCGGGGACAGGGGAACACCGGGGAGCTGTTTTTT. The chain carries TRBV18 and TRBJ2-2; 9 nucleotides agree with TRBD1. This CDR3 is 15 amino acids long. Germline V gene data show CDR1 as KGHSH and CDR2 as LQKENI. Trimming removed 6 bases from V and 1 base from J; junction bases left unmatched: 3.

This chain joins TRBV28 and TRBJ1-6; TRBD1 matches at 8 bases. The V and J ends lost 7 bases and 6 bases, in that order; junction bases with no gene match: 8. CDR1 is MDHEN, CDR2 SYDVKM, per germline. This CDR3 is built from 15 residues. Written as DNA, the CDR3 is TGTGCCAGCATCTCTGGGACAGGCCGTAATTCACCCCTCCACTTT. Protein product: CASISGTGRNSPLHF.

CDR3 in DNA: TGTGCCAGCAAGGGAGACTATGGCTACACCTTC. Translating gives CASKGDYGYTF. The chain has TRBV6-5 and TRBJ1-2; D is ambiguous. The V gene lost 7 bases and the J gene lost 3 bases, with 6 bases spanning the gap. In germline, CDR1 is MNHEY, CDR2 SVGAGI. The CDR3 loop spans 11 amino acids.

This clone appeared a few times. The chain has TRBV29-1 and TRBJ1-2; 8 bases align to TRBD1. The germline V gene has CDR1 SQVTM and CDR2 ANQGSEA. The CDR3 covers 13 residues. The J segment lost 4 bases and the V segment lost 4 bases, leaving 5 bases of the junction unmatched. CDR3 region: CSVVVTGGYGYTF. CDR3 coding DNA: TGCAGCGTTGTTGTTACAGGGGGCTATGGCTACACCTTC.

The chain carries TRBV5-1 and TRBJ1-4; 8 bases are a match to TRBD1. Germline-derived CDR1 and CDR2 are SGHRS and YFSETQ. V shed 4 bases, J shed 6 bases, and the junction held 8 bases outside the gene matches. This CDR3 is 15 amino acids long. The DNA of the CDR3 is TGCGCCAGCAGCGCAACCGGGACAGGAGATGAAAAACTGTTTTTT. Translation gives CASSATGTGDEKLFF.

The chain uses TRBV6-5 and TRBJ2-7; D is possibly TRBD1 or TRBD2 (5 bases each). The CDR3 sequence is 15 residues long. The V end was cut by 0 bases, the J end by 1 base, with 10 bases between. In germline, CDR1 is MNHEY, CDR2 SVGAGI. The CDR3 nucleotides are TGTGCCAGCAGTTACTCTGGGACGGGATCCTACGAGCAGTACTTC. Translation: CASSYSGTGSYEQYF.

The rearrangement links TRBV29-1 to TRBJ1-5; a weak D match, TRBD1 (5 bases). CDR1 is SQVTM and CDR2 is ANQGSEA in the germline V gene. Trimming shortened V by 4 bases and J by 1 base, and 14 bases separated the two germline ends. This CDR3 is 15 amino acids long. CDR3 loop: CSVVEQGWSNQPQHF. Here the CDR3 DNA reads TGCAGCGTTGTAGAGCAGGGTTGGAGCAATCAGCCCCAGCATTTT.

The chain uses TRBV29-1 and TRBJ2-1; D gene uncertain. Between the trimmed V and J ends, which lost 3 bases and 7 bases, there was a span of 13 bases. This CDR3 spans 13 amino acids. Per germline, CDR1 SQVTM and CDR2 ANQGSEA. This chain's CDR3 is CSVDTGIGNEQFF. As DNA, the CDR3 is TGCAGCGTTGATACGGGTATTGGGAATGAGCAGTTCTTC.

The chain has TRBV11-3 and TRBJ1-1, with a possible D match to TRBD1 (6 bases). Trimming pared 1 base from V and 1 base from J, leaving 19 bases between. The germline CDR1 and CDR2 sequences are SGHNT and YENEEA. This CDR3 is 18 amino acids long. This CDR3 is CASSLGFGGSTPNTEAFF. The CDR3 DNA reads as TGTGCCAGCAGCTTAGGGTTCGGGGGCTCTACCCCGAACACTGAAGCTTTCTTT.

The chain carries TRBV6-1 and TRBJ2-1; tentative D call: TRBD1 (6 bases). Germline CDR1 is MNHNS and CDR2 is SASEGT. CDR3 length equals 15 residues. V was clipped by 4 bases and J by 4 bases, with 14 bases between them. The CDR3 nucleotides are TGTGCCAGCAGTGGTGTGGGGGCTAAGTACAATGAGCAGTTCTTC. This gives the protein CASSGVGAKYNEQFF.

This clone was picked up a small number of times. The chain employs TRBV2 and TRBJ2-7, with TRBD1 as a possible D gene (6 bases). Trimming left V 11 bases short and J 6 bases short, with 23 bases between. The germline gives CDR1 SNHLY, CDR2 FYNNEI. This CDR3 contains 14 residues. The CDR3 region is CAGRTGTTVGEQYF. CDR3 nucleotides: TGTGCCGGTCGCACCGGGACAACGGTCGGCGAGCAGTACTTC.

This clone occurred a few times. This chain uses TRBV6-5 with TRBJ2-2; TRBD1 aligns across 11 bases. Losses at the gene ends were 6 bases for V and 4 bases for J; bases not matched to a gene: 1. The CDR3 is made up of 14 amino acids. Germline CDR1 MNHEY, CDR2 SVGAGI. CDR3 loop: CASRGTGGTGELFF. The CDR3 nucleotides are TGTGCCAGCAGGGGGACAGGGGGCACCGGGGAGCTGTTTTTT.

V gene TRBV5-1 combines with J gene TRBJ2-2; 7 bases line up with TRBD1. Trimming at V came to 7 bases and at J to 0 bases, leaving 3 bases not matched to a gene. The V gene's germline CDR1 is SGHRS and CDR2 YFSETQ. The CDR3 runs to 14 residues. This CDR3 is CASAGTANTGELFF. CDR3 DNA sequence: TGCGCCAGCGCCGGGACAGCGAACACCGGGGAGCTGTTTTTT. The whole variable domain, remainder taken from reference TRBV5-1 and TRBJ2-2, is KAGVTQTPRYLIKTRGQQVTLSCSPISGHRSVSWYQQTPGQGLQFLFEYFSETQRNKGNFPGRFSGRQFSNSRSEMNVSTLELGDSALYLCASAGTANTGELFFGEGSRLTVL.

The chain is built from TRBV5-4 and TRBJ2-7, with D tentatively TRBD2 (6 bases). V lost 2 bases, J lost 5 bases, and 11 bases lay in between. From germline, CDR1 is SGHNT and CDR2 YYREEE (reference sequence). The length of the CDR3 is 13 residues. As DNA, the CDR3 is TGTGCCAGCAGCTTTTGGGGGGAACACGAGCAGTACTTC. Protein: CASSFWGEHEQYF.

This chain joins TRBV10-3 and TRBJ2-1; TRBD2 agrees at 9 bases. V was clipped by 6 bases and J by 0 bases; unmatched bases: 6. CDR1 is ENHRY, CDR2 SYGVKD, per germline. CDR3 length equals 16 residues. The DNA for the CDR3 is TGTGCCATCAGATCCAGCGGGGGGATCTCCTACAATGAGCAGTTCTTC. Its translation is CAIRSSGGISYNEQFF.

The V call is TRBV6-6, the J call TRBJ2-3, with a possible D match to TRBD1 (6 bases). CDR3 length equals 13 residues. Germline CDR1 MNHNY, CDR2 SVGAGI (reference sequence). The V and J ends lost 6 bases and 3 bases respectively, with 10 bases between them. The CDR3 sequence is CASRNGQTDTQYF. In DNA form, the CDR3 reads TGTGCCAGCAGAAATGGACAGACAGATACGCAGTATTTT.

The chain uses TRBV29-1 and TRBJ1-1; possible D gene TRBD1, 5 bases. This CDR3 is built from 13 residues. The V end was cut by 8 bases, the J end by 1 base, with 14 bases between. Germline V gives CDR1 SQVTM, CDR2 ANQGSEA. The CDR3 bases are TGCAGCTTTAACCGGGACCCGAACACTGAAGCTTTCTTT. Its protein product is CSFNRDPNTEAFF.

V gene TRBV6-1 combines with J gene TRBJ2-3; maybe TRBD1 (8 bases). This CDR3 is built from 13 residues. Germline lookup yields CDR1 MNHNS and CDR2 SASEGT. The ends were cut back, 9 bases at V and 6 bases at J, with 16 bases in the middle. Here the CDR3 DNA reads TGTGCCAGTAACAGGGGGGGGTTGGATACGCAGTATTTT. It is translated as CASNRGGLDTQYF.

The rearrangement uses TRBV4-1 and TRBJ2-3; tentative D call: TRBD1 (5 bases). This CDR3 region has 14 residues. Per germline, CDR1 MGHRA and CDR2 YSYEKL. Trimming took 4 bases from V and 2 from J, leaving 10 bases between them. The CDR3 DNA reads as TGCGCCAGCAGCCGCGACAGAACCACAGATACGCAGTATTTT. This gives the protein CASSRDRTTDTQYF.

The chain employs TRBV19 and TRBJ1-5; no definite D call. V lost 3 bases and J lost 0, with 6 bases in between. The CDR3 loop spans 14 amino acids. Germline CDR1 and CDR2: LNHDA and SQIVND (reference sequence). The DNA for the CDR3 is TGTGCCAGTAGTATTGGGAATAGCAATCAGCCCCAGCATTTT. Translating it yields CASSIGNSNQPQHF.

The chain employs TRBV5-1 and TRBJ1-3, with D possibly matching TRBD1 (5 bases). V shed 4 bases and J shed 1 base, with 9 bases lying between them. The CDR3 sequence is 14 residues long. The V gene's germline CDR1 is SGHRS and CDR2 YFSETQ. CDR3 coding DNA: TGCGCCAGCAGCGTAGACAGTTCTGGAAACACCATATATTTT. Translated: CASSVDSSGNTIYF.

The CDR3 is CASSYSGTSGSYEQFF. CDR3 nucleotides: TGTGCCAGCAGTTACTCGGGGACTAGCGGGAGTTATGAGCAGTTCTTC. The chain recombines TRBV6-5 with TRBJ2-1; 14 bases fit TRBD2. The CDR3 is made up of 16 amino acids. The V segment lost 0 bases and the J segment 8 bases; nucleotides outside the gene matches: 3. Per germline, CDR1 MNHEY and CDR2 SVGAGI.

The chain couples TRBV4-2 to TRBJ2-5, with TRBD2 matching 16 bases. Germline CDR1 LGHNA, CDR2 YNFKEQ. The CDR3 runs 19 residues. The J segment lost 7 bases and the V segment lost 0 bases, leaving 11 bases of the junction unmatched. The CDR3 coding sequence is TGTGCCAGCAGCCAAGAATCGGGACTAGCGGGAGGGCTGACCGCGACCCAGTACTTC. Translating gives CASSQESGLAGGLTATQYF.

This clone was observed once. The chain is built from TRBV6-1 and TRBJ2-7; possibly TRBD1 for D (5 bases). The V end lost 1 base, the J end lost 4 bases, and 14 bases lay between the germline ends. The germline CDR1 and CDR2 sequences are MNHNS and SASEGT. This CDR3 spans 15 amino acids. The CDR3 sequence is CASSEEGPISYEQYF. The CDR3 DNA sequence: TGTGCCAGCAGTGAAGAGGGGCCCATTTCGTACGAGCAGTACTTC.

The chain is built from TRBV20-1 and TRBJ2-1; D is possibly TRBD2 (5 bases). Trimming took off 1 base at V and 11 bases at J, with 9 bases between the two ends. Germline V gene lookup returns CDR1 DFQATT and CDR2 SNEGSKA (reference sequence). This CDR3 is 11 amino acids long. CDR3 sequence (DNA): TGCAGTGCTAGAGGAACGGGAAAGCAGTTCTTC. Protein product: CSARGTGKQFF.

This chain links TRBV14 with TRBJ2-3, with 7 nucleotides matching TRBD2. The ends lost 2 bases at V and 4 bases at J; junction bases unmatched: 3. The germline V gene has CDR1 SGHDN and CDR2 FVKESK. The CDR3 length is 14 residues. The CDR3 spells CASSQRLAADTQYF. The CDR3 nucleotides read TGTGCCAGCAGCCAACGGCTAGCGGCAGATACGCAGTATTTT.

The rearrangement links TRBV15 to TRBJ2-7; D remains unclear. Trimming removed 1 base at V and 0 bases at J, with 4 bases between. The CDR3 consists of 13 residues. Germline V lookup: CDR1 LNHNV, CDR2 YYDKDF (reference sequence). CDR3 nucleotides: TGTGCCACCAGCAGAGGCTACTCCTACGAGCAGTACTTC. This codes for CATSRGYSYEQYF.

This clone occurred a few times. V is TRBV19 and J is TRBJ1-3; D remains unclear. Germline values: CDR1 LNHDA, CDR2 SQIVND (reference sequence). This CDR3 is built from 17 residues. Trimming left V 3 bases short and J 3 bases short, with 18 bases between. CDR3 loop: CASSIRLLGKGGNTIYF. In DNA form, the CDR3 reads TGTGCCAGTAGTATTCGGCTTCTGGGGAAAGGTGGAAACACCATATATTTT.

This chain joins TRBV7-9 and TRBJ2-3, with D maybe TRBD1 (6 bases). This CDR3 comprises 16 residues. Per germline, CDR1 SEHNR and CDR2 FQNEAQ (reference sequence). With 1 base removed from V and 0 bases from J, the gap between germline ends came to 11 bases. CDR3: CASSLVGQSSTDTQYF. The CDR3 DNA reads TGTGCCAGCAGCTTAGTTGGACAGTCTAGCACAGATACGCAGTATTTT.